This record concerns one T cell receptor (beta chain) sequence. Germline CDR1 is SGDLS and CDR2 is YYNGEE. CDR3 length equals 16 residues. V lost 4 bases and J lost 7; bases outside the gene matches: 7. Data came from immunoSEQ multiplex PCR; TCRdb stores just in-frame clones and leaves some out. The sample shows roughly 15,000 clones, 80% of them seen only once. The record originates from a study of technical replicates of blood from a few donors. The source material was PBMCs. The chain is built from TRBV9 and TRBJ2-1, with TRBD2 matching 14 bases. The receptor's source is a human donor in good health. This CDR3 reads CASSFGTSGSRNEQFF. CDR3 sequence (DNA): TGTGCCAGCAGCTTTGGGACTAGCGGGAGCAGAAATGAGCAGTTCTTC.